This T cell receptor beta chain was retrieved from a study of a mutant IDH1 vaccine in newly diagnosed glioma. Turning to the study itself: Patients were started on vaccination 4-6 weeks after radiotherapy alone, or with temozolomide cycles. Prior therapy was radiotherapy, temozolomide, or both; most received both.

The time point here: week 35, safety follow-up. The investigators gave 300 ug of mutant IDH1 20-mer peptide in each vaccine dose, together with topical imiquimod. Patients in the study were vaccinated eight times, receiving shots in weeks 1, 3, 5, 7, 11, 15, 19 and 23. With V trimmed by 5 bases and J by 5 bases, 0 bases remained unmatched. The CDR3 is 11 amino acids. Germline assignment: CDR1 GTSNPN and CDR2 SVGIG (reference sequence). As to this clone: The antigen is not known.

Method: immunoSEQ multiplex PCR; TCRdb's copy keeps in-frame clones and lacks some. The sample carries 45,000 to 60,000 clones, around 90% recorded once. The sequence was obtained from a woman in her thirties or forties with glioma. The starting material was PBMCs, obtained from a glioma patient whose treatment included an IDH1 peptide vaccine. The genes are TRBV30 and TRBJ2-1, with 7 nucleotides matching TRBD2. CDR3 DNA: TGTGCCTGGGGGACTAACAATGAGCAGTTCTTC. Protein product: CAWGTNNEQFF.